Detailed here is one TCR beta chain. Its antigen remains unknown. The data belong to a study of OX40 agonist ivuxolimab in advanced cancers. TCRdb's copy holds only in-frame clones and misses some; the assay was immunoSEQ multiplex PCR. The data hold around 95,000 clones, with around 93% observed a single time. Notes on the study in general: Expanded peripheral T cells had an undetermined antigen specificity.

Per the germline V gene, CDR1 is MDHEN and CDR2 is SYDVKM. This CDR3 is 16 amino acids long. V dropped 6 bases and J dropped 9; count of bases not matched to a gene: 16. Material: CD4+ or CD8+ T cells sorted from blood, obtained in a trial of the OX40 agonist ivuxolimab. The source of this sequence is an adult with an advanced solid tumor such as melanoma, head and neck, liver or kidney cancer. The V call is TRBV28, the J call TRBJ2-5; 10 bases map to TRBD2. The CDR3 here is CASSQTSGTLLAAQYF. CDR3 nucleotide sequence: TGTGCCAGCAGCCAAACTAGCGGGACCCTTTTAGCGGCCCAGTACTTC.